This entry features one TCR beta chain sequence. Its specificity is not known. This sample stems from a study of T cell responses to AZD1222 COVID-19 vaccine. General observations from the study: A reported finding is that nearly half of spike-specific TCRs target unmutated variant regions. Donors in the cohort were predominantly white British and more often female, and clonal diversity was possibly underestimated.

This CDR3 is built from 16 residues. Germline V CDR1 and CDR2: LNHDA, SQIVND (reference sequence). Trimming removed 6 bases from V and 7 bases from J; junction bases left unmatched: 13. Clones were read by immunoSEQ multiplex PCR, and TCRdb kept only the in-frame ones, dropping some. The table includes around 150,000 clones, 65% to 90% detected once. The sequencing used peripheral blood, collected 28 days after the second dose of the MenACWY control vaccine. The chain links TRBV19 to TRBJ2-1; 9 bases align to TRBD1. The origin of this receptor is an adult who received the MenACWY meningococcal vaccine as a control. This CDR3 is CASSSNRGQVWNEQFF. In DNA, the CDR3 is TGTGCCAGTAGCTCAAACAGGGGGCAAGTCTGGAATGAGCAGTTCTTC.